The rows below give T cell receptor beta chains drawn from one sample of a study of cytomegalovirus exposure and HLA in healthy donors. Method: immunoSEQ multiplex PCR; TCRdb's copy keeps in-frame clones and lacks some. The data contain more than 90,000 clones, roughly 79% of them singletons. The sequencing sample was made of PBMCs. The source of these receptors is a man aged 40-50 years in good health and CMV-seronegative. The CDR3 runs from the conserved cysteine through the conserved F or W. Each record gives: V gene, CDR3 length, J gene, D gene, clone size, CDR3 DNA, CDR3 protein. D genes are given only for firm matches. Rows may omit the clone size; those that give it use once, few, many or a size class.

V: TRBV6-1; length: 15; J: TRBJ1-6; D: -; size: -; DNA: TGTGCCAGCACCCCCGCGAGGGGGATTAATTCACCCCTCCACTTT; CDR3: CASTPARGINSPLHF
V: TRBV7-9; length: 15; J: TRBJ1-4; D: -; size: -; DNA: TGTTCCAGCAGCTTCGGTCCGAGAGTCGGGGAAAAACTGTTTTTT; CDR3: CSSSFGPRVGEKLFF
V: TRBV6-6; length: 16; J: TRBJ2-5; D: TRBD2; size: once; DNA: TGTGCCAGCAGTTACCCAAGGACTAGCGGCCAAGAGACCCAGTACTTC; CDR3: CASSYPRTSGQETQYF
V: TRBV2; length: 15; J: TRBJ1-2; D: -; size: -; DNA: TGTGCCAGCAGTGATCAGGGGAGAACTAACTATGGCTACACCTTC; CDR3: CASSDQGRTNYGYTF
V: TRBV27; length: 14; J: TRBJ2-1; D: TRBD2; size: -; DNA: TGTGCCAGCGGAAGCGGGAGATCCTACAATGAGCAGTTCTTC; CDR3: CASGSGRSYNEQFF
V: TRBV7-9; length: 15; J: TRBJ1-3; D: -; size: once; DNA: TGTGCCAGCAGCTTAGACGGACAGTACGATGACACCATATATTTT; CDR3: CASSLDGQYDDTIYF
V: TRBV5-1; length: 17; J: TRBJ1-1; D: TRBD1; size: -; DNA: TGCGCCAGCAGCTTGGGGGTCCCAACAGGGGCAAACACTGAAGCTTTCTTT; CDR3: CASSLGVPTGANTEAFF
V: TRBV7-2; length: 14; J: TRBJ2-7; D: TRBD1; size: -; DNA: TGTGCCAGCAGCCCGGGACAGGGGTTCTACGAGCAGTACTTC; CDR3: CASSPGQGFYEQYF
V: TRBV11-2; length: 16; J: TRBJ1-1; D: TRBD1; size: -; DNA: TGTGCCAGCAGCCAAAAAGCGGGGACAGGGGGCAGCGGAGCTTTCTTT; CDR3: CASSQKAGTGGSGAFF
V: TRBV7-2; length: 14; J: TRBJ2-1; D: -; size: -; DNA: TGTGCCAGCAGCAACGGGACTCCCTCGCATGAGCAGTTCTTC; CDR3: CASSNGTPSHEQFF
V: TRBV27; length: 11; J: TRBJ2-3; D: -; size: -; DNA: TGTGCCAGCAGTTTCGGGGATACGCAGTATTTT; CDR3: CASSFGDTQYF
V: TRBV7-3; length: 16; J: TRBJ2-2; D: -; size: -; DNA: TGTGCCAGCAGCTTAATCCCAGGGTCGGGCACCGGGGAGCTGTTTTTT; CDR3: CASSLIPGSGTGELFF
V: TRBV2; length: 15; J: TRBJ1-1; D: -; size: -; DNA: TGTGCCAGCAGTAAGGCCCGCCAGGGGCCCGCTGAAGCTTTCTTT; CDR3: CASSKARQGPAEAFF
V: TRBV30; length: 15; J: TRBJ1-4; D: -; size: -; DNA: TGTGCCTGGAAGACATCAGACAGAACTAATGAAAAACTGTTTTTT; CDR3: CAWKTSDRTNEKLFF
V: TRBV28; length: 14; J: TRBJ2-7; D: -; size: -; DNA: TGTGCCAGCAGTTTACAGACAGGCCGCTACGAGCAGTACTTC; CDR3: CASSLQTGRYEQYF
V: TRBV5-4; length: 15; J: TRBJ2-5; D: TRBD1; size: -; DNA: TGTGCCAGCAGTTTAGGGACAGGGGCGGGGGAGACCCAGTACTTC; CDR3: CASSLGTGAGETQYF
V: TRBV5-8; length: 12; J: TRBJ2-1; D: -; size: -; DNA: TGTGCCAGCAGCTTTTCCCGGAATGAGCAGTTCTTC; CDR3: CASSFSRNEQFF
V: TRBV29-1; length: 12; J: TRBJ2-7; D: -; size: few; DNA: TGCAGCGTTGCGGACAGCCCCTACGAGCAGTACTTC; CDR3: CSVADSPYEQYF
V: TRBV19; length: 15; J: TRBJ1-5; D: TRBD1; size: -; DNA: TGTGCCAGCCGGGACAGGGGGCTTGGAGATCAGCCCCAGCATTTT; CDR3: CASRDRGLGDQPQHF
V: TRBV19; length: 13; J: TRBJ1-2; D: -; size: -; DNA: TGTGCCAGTAGTTTGGGACAAACGTTTGGCTACACCTTC; CDR3: CASSLGQTFGYTF
V: TRBV2; length: 14; J: TRBJ1-2; D: TRBD1; size: few; DNA: TGTGCCAGCAGGACCGGGACAGAAAACTATGGCTACACCTTC; CDR3: CASRTGTENYGYTF
V: TRBV11-2; length: 13; J: TRBJ1-4; D: -; size: -; DNA: TGTGCCAGCAGCTTAGCGGGGGAGGAAAAACTGTTTTTT; CDR3: CASSLAGEEKLFF
V: TRBV27; length: 15; J: TRBJ2-7; D: TRBD1; size: -; DNA: TGTGCCAGCAGTCTAAGGACAGGCCTCTCCTACGAGCAGTACTTC; CDR3: CASSLRTGLSYEQYF
V: TRBV7-2; length: 14; J: TRBJ1-5; D: -; size: -; DNA: TGTGCCAGCAGCTTACAGGGTAGCAATCAGCCCCAGCATTTT; CDR3: CASSLQGSNQPQHF
V: TRBV7-9; length: 14; J: TRBJ1-1; D: -; size: -; DNA: TGTGCCAGCAGCTCCAGGGCGGCAGACACTGAAGCTTTCTTT; CDR3: CASSSRAADTEAFF